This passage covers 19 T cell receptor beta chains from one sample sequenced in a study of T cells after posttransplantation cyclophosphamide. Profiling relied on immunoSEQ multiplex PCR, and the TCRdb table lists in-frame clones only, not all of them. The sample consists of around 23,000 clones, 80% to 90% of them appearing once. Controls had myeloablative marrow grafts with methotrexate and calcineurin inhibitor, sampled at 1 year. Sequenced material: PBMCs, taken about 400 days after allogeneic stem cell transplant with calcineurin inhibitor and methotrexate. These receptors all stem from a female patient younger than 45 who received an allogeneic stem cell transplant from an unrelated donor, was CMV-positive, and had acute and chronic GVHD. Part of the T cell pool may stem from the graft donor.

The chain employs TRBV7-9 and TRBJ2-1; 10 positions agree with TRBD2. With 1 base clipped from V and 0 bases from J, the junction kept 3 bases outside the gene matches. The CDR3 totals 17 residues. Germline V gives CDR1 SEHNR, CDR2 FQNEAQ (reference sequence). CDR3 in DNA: TGTGCCAGCAGCTTAGATCCTAGCGGGAGCTCCTACAATGAGCAGTTCTTC. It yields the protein CASSLDPSGSSYNEQFF.

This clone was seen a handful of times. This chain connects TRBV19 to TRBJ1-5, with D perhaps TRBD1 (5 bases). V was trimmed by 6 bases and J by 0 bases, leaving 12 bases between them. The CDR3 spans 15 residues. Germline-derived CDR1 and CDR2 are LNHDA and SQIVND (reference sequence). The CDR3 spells CASSLGEASNQPQHF. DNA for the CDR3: TGTGCCAGTAGCCTAGGGGAAGCTAGCAATCAGCCCCAGCATTTT.

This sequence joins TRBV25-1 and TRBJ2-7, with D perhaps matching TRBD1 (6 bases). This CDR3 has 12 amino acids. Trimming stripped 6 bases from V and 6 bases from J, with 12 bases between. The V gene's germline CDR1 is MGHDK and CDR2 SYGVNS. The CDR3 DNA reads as TGTGCCAGCAGGCAGGGGTTGGTCGAGCAGTACTTC. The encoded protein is CASRQGLVEQYF.

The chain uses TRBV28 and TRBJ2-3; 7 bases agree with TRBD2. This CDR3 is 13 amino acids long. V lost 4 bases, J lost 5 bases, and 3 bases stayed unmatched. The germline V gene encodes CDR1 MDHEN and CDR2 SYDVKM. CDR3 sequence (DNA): TGTGCCAGCAGTTCGGGGGGAATAGATACGCAGTATTTT. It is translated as CASSSGGIDTQYF.

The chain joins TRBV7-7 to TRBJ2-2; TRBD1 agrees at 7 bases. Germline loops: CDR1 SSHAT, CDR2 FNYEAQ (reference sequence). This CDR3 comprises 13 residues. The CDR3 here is CASRQGFDGELFF. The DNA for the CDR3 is TGTGCTAGTCGACAGGGTTTTGACGGGGAGCTGTTTTTT.

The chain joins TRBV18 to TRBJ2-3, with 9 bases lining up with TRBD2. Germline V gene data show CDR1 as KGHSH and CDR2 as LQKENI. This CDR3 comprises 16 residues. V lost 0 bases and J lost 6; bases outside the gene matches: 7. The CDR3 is CASSPPAAGGSDTQYF. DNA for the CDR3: TGTGCCAGCTCACCACCGGCAGCGGGAGGATCGGATACGCAGTATTTT.

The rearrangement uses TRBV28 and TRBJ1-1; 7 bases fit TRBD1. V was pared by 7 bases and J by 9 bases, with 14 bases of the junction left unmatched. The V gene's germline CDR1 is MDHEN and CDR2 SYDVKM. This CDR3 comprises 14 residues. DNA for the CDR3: TGTGCCAGCATAGGCCCACAGGGGTCGGAGAAAGCTTTCTTT. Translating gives CASIGPQGSEKAFF.

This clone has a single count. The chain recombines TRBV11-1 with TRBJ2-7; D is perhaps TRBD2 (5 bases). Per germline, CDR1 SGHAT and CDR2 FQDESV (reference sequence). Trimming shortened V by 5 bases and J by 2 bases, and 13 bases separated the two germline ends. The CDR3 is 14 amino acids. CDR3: CASSHDTGTYEQYF. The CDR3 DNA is TGTGCCAGCAGCCACGACACGGGAACCTACGAGCAGTACTTC.

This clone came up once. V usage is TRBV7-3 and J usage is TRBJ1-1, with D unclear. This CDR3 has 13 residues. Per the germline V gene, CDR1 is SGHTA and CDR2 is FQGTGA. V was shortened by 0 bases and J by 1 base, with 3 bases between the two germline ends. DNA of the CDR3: TGTGCCAGCAGCTTAACACAGAACACTGAAGCTTTCTTT. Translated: CASSLTQNTEAFF.

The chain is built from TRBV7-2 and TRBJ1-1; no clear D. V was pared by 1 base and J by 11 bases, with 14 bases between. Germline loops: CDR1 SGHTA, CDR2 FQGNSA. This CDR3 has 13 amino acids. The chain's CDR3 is CASSLEASQVAFF. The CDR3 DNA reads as TGTGCCAGCAGCTTAGAAGCCTCTCAGGTTGCTTTCTTT. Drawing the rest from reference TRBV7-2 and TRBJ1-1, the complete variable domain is GAGVSQSPSNKVTEKGKDVELRCDPISGHTALYWYRQSLGQGLEFLIYFQGNSAPDKSGLPSDRFSAERTGGSVSTLTIQRTQQEDSAVYLCASSLEASQVAFFGQGTRLTVV.

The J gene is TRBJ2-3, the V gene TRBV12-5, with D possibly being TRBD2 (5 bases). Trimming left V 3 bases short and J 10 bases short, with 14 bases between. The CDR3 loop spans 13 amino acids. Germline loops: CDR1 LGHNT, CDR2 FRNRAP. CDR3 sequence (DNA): TGTGCTAGTGGTTTCCTGGAAGGCGGGCCGCAGTATTTT. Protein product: CASGFLEGGPQYF.

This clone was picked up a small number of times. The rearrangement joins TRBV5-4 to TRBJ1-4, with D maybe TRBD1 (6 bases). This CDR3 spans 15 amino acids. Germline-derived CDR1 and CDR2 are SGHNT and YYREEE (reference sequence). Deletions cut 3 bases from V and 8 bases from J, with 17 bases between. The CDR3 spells CASSSGTLQEEKLFF. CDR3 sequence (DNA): TGTGCCAGCAGCTCCGGGACACTCCAGGAGGAAAAACTGTTTTTT.

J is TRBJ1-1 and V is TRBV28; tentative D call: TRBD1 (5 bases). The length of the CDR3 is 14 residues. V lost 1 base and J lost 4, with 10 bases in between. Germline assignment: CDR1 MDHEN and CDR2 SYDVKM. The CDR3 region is CASSLSDRSTEAFF. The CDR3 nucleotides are TGTGCCAGCAGTTTATCTGACAGATCCACTGAAGCTTTCTTT. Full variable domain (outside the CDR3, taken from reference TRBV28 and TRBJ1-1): DVKVTQSSRYLVKRTGEKVFLECVQDMDHENMFWYRQDPGLGLRLIYFSYDVKMKEKGDIPEGYSVSREKKERFSLILESASTNQTSMYLCASSLSDRSTEAFFGQGTRLTVV.

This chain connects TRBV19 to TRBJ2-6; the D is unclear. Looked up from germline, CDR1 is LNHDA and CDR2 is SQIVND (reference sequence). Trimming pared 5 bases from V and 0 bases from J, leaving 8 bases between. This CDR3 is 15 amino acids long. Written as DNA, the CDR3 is TGTGCCAGTAGTCACCTCAGCTCTGGGGCCAACGTCCTGACTTTC. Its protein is CASSHLSSGANVLTF.

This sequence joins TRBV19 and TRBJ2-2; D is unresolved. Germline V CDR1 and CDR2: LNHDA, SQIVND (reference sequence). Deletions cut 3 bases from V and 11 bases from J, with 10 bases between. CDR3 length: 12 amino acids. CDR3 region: CASSIDTLELFF. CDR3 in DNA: TGTGCCAGTAGTATCGACACGTTAGAGCTGTTTTTT.

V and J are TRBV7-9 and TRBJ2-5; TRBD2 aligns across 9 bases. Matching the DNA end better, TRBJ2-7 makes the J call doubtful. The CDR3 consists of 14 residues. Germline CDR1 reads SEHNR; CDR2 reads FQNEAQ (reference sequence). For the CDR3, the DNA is TGTGCCAGCAGCCCCCGACTAGCGGACTACGAGCAGTACTTC. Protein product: CASSPRLADYEQYF.

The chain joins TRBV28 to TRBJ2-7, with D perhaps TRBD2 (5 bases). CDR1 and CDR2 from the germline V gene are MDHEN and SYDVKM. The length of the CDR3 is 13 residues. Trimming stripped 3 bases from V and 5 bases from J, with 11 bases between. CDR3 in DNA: TGTGCCAGCAGTTTTGGGAGAGGCAACGAGCAGTACTTC. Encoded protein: CASSFGRGNEQYF.

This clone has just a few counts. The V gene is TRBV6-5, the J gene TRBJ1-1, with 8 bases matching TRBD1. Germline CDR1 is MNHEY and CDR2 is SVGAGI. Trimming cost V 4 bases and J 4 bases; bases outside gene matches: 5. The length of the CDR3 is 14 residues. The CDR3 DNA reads TGTGCCAGCAGTTTACAGGGGGGCAGCACTGAAGCTTTCTTT. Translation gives CASSLQGGSTEAFF.

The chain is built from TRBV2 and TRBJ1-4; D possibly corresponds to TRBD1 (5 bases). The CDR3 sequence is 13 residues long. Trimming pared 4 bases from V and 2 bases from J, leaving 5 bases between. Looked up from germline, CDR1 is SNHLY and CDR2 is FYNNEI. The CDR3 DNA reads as TGTGCCAGCAGTGGACAGACTAATGAAAAACTGTTTTTT. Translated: CASSGQTNEKLFF. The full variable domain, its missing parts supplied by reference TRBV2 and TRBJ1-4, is EPEVTQTPSHQVTQMGQEVILRCVPISNHLYFYWYRQILGQKVEFLVSFYNNEISEKSEIFDDQFSVERPDGSNFTLKIRSTKLEDSAMYFCASSGQTNEKLFFGSGTQLSVL.